The source of this T cell receptor (beta chain) is a study of cytomegalovirus exposure and HLA in healthy donors. Trimming pared 2 bases from V and 1 base from J, leaving 5 bases between. The CDR3 is 13 amino acids. Germline V gene sequence: CDR1 MNHNS, CDR2 SASEGT. Amplification used 60 Vbeta primers and 13 Jbeta primers. TCRdb's copy holds only in-frame clones and misses some; the assay was immunoSEQ multiplex PCR. The sample carries about 150,000 clones, 60% to 85% recorded once. Sequencing used PBMCs. This TCR was recovered from a woman between 40 and 55 years old in good health and CMV-seronegative. V usage is TRBV6-1 and J usage is TRBJ2-5, with unresolved D. In DNA form, the CDR3 reads TGTGCCAGCAGTGAAACTCCCCAAGAGACCCAGTACTTC. Protein sequence: CASSETPQETQYF.